These 5 T cell receptor beta chains share one sample of origin, sequenced in a study of shared clonotypes between healthy human individuals. Produced via immunoSEQ multiplex PCR; TCRdb's table is partial and in-frame only. In the table there are about 2.3 million clones, around 92% of which are singletons. Sequencing input: naive CD4+ T cells from PBMCs. This sample's subset: CD45RA+ positively selected. These receptors came from a man aged 18-30 years in good health. Some clones in this sample may be carry-over from other donors' samples.

V gene TRBV7-9 combines with J gene TRBJ2-3; TRBD2 aligns across 11 bases. The CDR3 length is 16 residues. Germline loops: CDR1 SEHNR, CDR2 FQNEAQ (reference sequence). The trim removed 5 bases at V and 0 bases at J, leaving 4 bases unmatched. The CDR3 here is CASSALAGGSTDTQYF. The CDR3 DNA is TGTGCCAGCAGCGCTCTAGCGGGAGGCAGCACAGATACGCAGTATTTT. The variable domain in full, with the rest retrieved from reference TRBV7-9 and TRBJ2-3, is DTGVSQNPRHKITKRGQNVTFRCDPISEHNRLYWYRQTLGQGPEFLTYFQNEAQLEKSRLLSDRFSAERPKGSFSTLEIQRTEQGDSAMYLCASSALAGGSTDTQYFGPGTRLTVL.

Concerning this clone itself: The sample has other DNA sequences that encode this CDR3 too. The chain recombines TRBV2 with TRBJ1-1, with 8 bases identical to TRBD1. Trimming at V came to 11 bases and at J to 4 bases, leaving 6 bases not matched to a gene. CDR1 and CDR2 (germline): SNHLY, FYNNEI. CDR3 size: 12 residues. The CDR3 spells CASRQGSTEAFF. CDR3 nucleotides: TGTGCCTCCAGACAGGGGAGCACTGAAGCTTTCTTT.

The genes are TRBV4-2 and TRBJ1-3; no definite D call. The CDR3 runs 15 residues. Germline V gene lookup returns CDR1 LGHNA and CDR2 YNFKEQ. The ends were cut back, 0 bases at V and 0 bases at J, with 6 bases in the middle. The CDR3 region is CASSQEWYSGNTIYF. The CDR3 nucleotides read TGTGCCAGCAGCCAAGAGTGGTACTCTGGAAACACCATATATTTT.

The J gene is TRBJ1-1, the V gene TRBV5-1, with 8 bases matching TRBD1. J was trimmed by 1 base and V by 0 bases; bases with no gene match: 2. Germline assignment: CDR1 SGHRS and CDR2 YFSETQ. CDR3 length: 15 amino acids. The CDR3 is CASSLADRGNTEAFF. For the CDR3, the DNA is TGCGCCAGCAGCTTGGCAGACAGGGGGAACACTGAAGCTTTCTTT.

On this clone: Other DNA sequences in this sample translate to the same CDR3. This sequence joins TRBV5-4 and TRBJ2-3, with 10 bases matching TRBD2. This CDR3 spans 14 amino acids. The germline V gene has CDR1 SGHNT and CDR2 YYREEE (reference sequence). The junction had 2 bases not matched to a gene; V was cut back by 3 bases and J by 4 bases. Written as DNA, the CDR3 is TGTGCCAGCAGCTCTAGCGGGAGCGCAGATACGCAGTATTTT. It codes for CASSSSGSADTQYF.